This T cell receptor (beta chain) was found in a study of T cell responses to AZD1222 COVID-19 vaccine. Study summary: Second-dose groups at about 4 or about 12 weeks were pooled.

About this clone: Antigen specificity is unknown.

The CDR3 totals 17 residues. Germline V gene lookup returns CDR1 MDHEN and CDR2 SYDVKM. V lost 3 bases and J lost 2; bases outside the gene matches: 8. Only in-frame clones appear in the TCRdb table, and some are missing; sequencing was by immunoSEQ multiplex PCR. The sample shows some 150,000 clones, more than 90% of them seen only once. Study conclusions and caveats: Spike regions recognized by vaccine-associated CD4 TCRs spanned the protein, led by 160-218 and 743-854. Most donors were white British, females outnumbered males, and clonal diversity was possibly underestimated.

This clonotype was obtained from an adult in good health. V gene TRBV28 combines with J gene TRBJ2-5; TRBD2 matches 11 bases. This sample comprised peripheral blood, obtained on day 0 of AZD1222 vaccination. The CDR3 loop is CASSFHTGLADQETQYF. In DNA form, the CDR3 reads TGTGCCAGCAGTTTTCATACGGGACTAGCGGATCAAGAGACCCAGTACTTC.